The 10 T cell receptor beta chains presented below share a single source sample, sequenced in a study of blood T cell repertoires in COVID-19. Libraries were prepared by immunoSEQ multiplex PCR; TCRdb keeps only in-frame clonotypes and omits some of them. The profile shows about 90,000 clones, roughly 80% of them singletons. Material for sequencing was peripheral blood. All receptors come from a woman in her 70s with active or convalescent COVID-19.

V is TRBV5-8 and J is TRBJ2-7; D is perhaps TRBD1 (5 bases). Trimming took off 0 bases at V and 3 bases at J, with 7 bases between the two ends. This CDR3 region has 13 residues. Germline V gene lookup returns CDR1 SGHTS and CDR2 YDEGEE. This CDR3 is CASSLGQNYEQYF. CDR3 DNA: TGTGCCAGCAGCTTGGGACAGAACTACGAGCAGTACTTC. The whole variable domain, remainder taken from reference TRBV5-8 and TRBJ2-7, is EAGVTQSPTHLIKTRGQQATLRCSPISGHTSVYWYQQALGLGLQFLLWYDEGEERNRGNFPPRFSGRQFPNYSSELNVNALELEDSALYLCASSLGQNYEQYFGPGTRLTVT.

The chain combines TRBV28 with TRBJ2-5; 11 bases map to TRBD2. CDR3 length equals 12 residues. CDR1 is MDHEN and CDR2 is SYDVKM in the germline V gene. V shed 5 bases, J shed 10 bases, and the junction held 3 bases outside the gene matches. The CDR3 bases are TGTGCCAGCAGTCACGGACTAGCGGGCCAGTACTTC. This translates into CASSHGLAGQYF.

This clone was picked up one time. The chain joins TRBV28 to TRBJ1-4; D may be TRBD1 (5 bases). CDR3 length: 14 residues. Germline V CDR1 and CDR2: MDHEN, SYDVKM. V shed 5 bases and J shed 7 bases, with 14 bases lying between them. The CDR3 region has the DNA TGTGCCAGCAGTCCCCGACAGTCCCGTGAAAAACTGTTTTTT. This sequence encodes CASSPRQSREKLFF.

The chain combines TRBV4-3 with TRBJ1-1; D ambiguous. CDR1 LGHNA and CDR2 YSLEER come from the germline V gene. V gave up 1 base and J gave up 1 base, with 7 bases separating them. This CDR3 has 14 amino acids. CDR3 DNA: TGCGCCAGCAGCCAAGGGAGAGCGAACACTGAAGCTTTCTTT. Translated: CASSQGRANTEAFF.

The V gene is TRBV28, the J gene TRBJ1-2; 7 nucleotides align to TRBD1. The V and J ends lost 1 base and 7 bases, in that order; junction bases with no gene match: 3. This CDR3 is 13 amino acids long. The germline gives CDR1 MDHEN, CDR2 SYDVKM. The CDR3 region has the DNA TGTGCCAGCAGTTTATACAGGGGTTTTGGCTACACCTTC. Residues: CASSLYRGFGYTF.

The genes are TRBV19 and TRBJ1-1, with D possibly being TRBD1 (5 bases). Germline assignment: CDR1 LNHDA and CDR2 SQIVND (reference sequence). This CDR3 is 15 amino acids long. V was trimmed by 7 bases and J by 1 base, leaving 16 bases between them. The CDR3 DNA sequence: TGTGCCAGTACTACCACAGGTTTCGGGAACACTGAAGCTTTCTTT. Its translation is CASTTTGFGNTEAFF.

This chain joins TRBV10-1 and TRBJ2-3; 10 nucleotides line up with TRBD1. V dropped 6 bases and J dropped 6; count of bases not matched to a gene: 12. The germline V gene encodes CDR1 WNHNN and CDR2 SYGVQD (reference sequence). This CDR3 region has 16 residues. CDR3 bases: TGCGCCAGCAGCTATGGGACAGGGGCATCTCATGATACGCAGTATTTT. It yields the protein CASSYGTGASHDTQYF.

This clone was counted between two and nine times. This rearrangement joins TRBV4-2 to TRBJ2-3; 7 bases agree with TRBD2. This CDR3 is 16 amino acids long. Germline CDR1 is LGHNA and CDR2 is YNFKEQ. Trimming at V came to 7 bases and at J to 0 bases, leaving 10 bases not matched to a gene. In DNA, the CDR3 is TGTGCCAGCACCCTACTGCGGGAGAGAAGCACAGATACGCAGTATTTT. It specifies CASTLLRERSTDTQYF.

This chain links TRBV5-4 with TRBJ2-5, with TRBD2 identical over 8 bases. The CDR3 is 16 amino acids. Germline-derived CDR1 and CDR2 are SGHNT and YYREEE (reference sequence). The V gene end was trimmed by 2 bases and the J gene end by 1 base; junction bases not matched to a gene: 7. CDR3 in amino acids: CASSLRSSGRQETQYF. In nucleotides, the CDR3 is TGTGCCAGCAGCTTAAGGTCTAGCGGGCGCCAAGAGACCCAGTACTTC.

The J gene is TRBJ2-1, the V gene TRBV15; D may be TRBD1 (6 bases). CDR3 length: 15 amino acids. The V gene lost 1 base and the J gene lost 2 bases, with 9 bases spanning the gap. Germline CDR1 and CDR2: LNHNV and YYDKDF (reference sequence). CDR3 sequence reads: CATSRVRTAYNEQFF. The CDR3 region has the DNA TGTGCCACCAGCAGAGTGCGGACAGCCTACAATGAGCAGTTCTTC.